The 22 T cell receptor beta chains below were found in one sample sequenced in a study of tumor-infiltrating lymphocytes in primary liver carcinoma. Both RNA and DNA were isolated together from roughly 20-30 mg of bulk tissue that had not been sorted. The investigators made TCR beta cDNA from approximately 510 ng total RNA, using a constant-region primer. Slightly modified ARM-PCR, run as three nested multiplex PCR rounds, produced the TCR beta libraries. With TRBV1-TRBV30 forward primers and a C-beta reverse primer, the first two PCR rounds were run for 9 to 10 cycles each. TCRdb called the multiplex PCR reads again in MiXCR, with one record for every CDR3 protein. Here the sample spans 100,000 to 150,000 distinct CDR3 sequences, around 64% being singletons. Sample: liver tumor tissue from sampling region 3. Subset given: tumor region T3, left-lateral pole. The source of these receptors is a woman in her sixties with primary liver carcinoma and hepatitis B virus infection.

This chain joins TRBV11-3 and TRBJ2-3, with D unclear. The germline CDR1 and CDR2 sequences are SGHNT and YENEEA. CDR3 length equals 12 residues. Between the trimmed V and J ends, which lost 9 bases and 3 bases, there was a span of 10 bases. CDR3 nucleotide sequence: TGTGCCAGTAGCACACTAACAGATACGCAGTATTTT. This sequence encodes CASSTLTDTQYF.

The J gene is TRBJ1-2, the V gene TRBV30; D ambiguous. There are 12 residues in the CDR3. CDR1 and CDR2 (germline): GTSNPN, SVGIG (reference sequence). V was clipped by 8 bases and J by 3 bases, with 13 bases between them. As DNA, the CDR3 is TGTGCCCGAAGTTCGGCAGACTATGGCTACACCTTC. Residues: CARSSADYGYTF.

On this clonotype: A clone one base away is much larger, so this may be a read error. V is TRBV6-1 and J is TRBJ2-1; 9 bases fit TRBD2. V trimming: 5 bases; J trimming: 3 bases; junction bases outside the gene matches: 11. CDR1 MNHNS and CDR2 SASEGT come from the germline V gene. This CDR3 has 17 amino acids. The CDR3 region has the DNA TGTGCCAGCAGTCCTGACTTTAGCGGGAGATGCTACAATGAGCAGTTCTTC. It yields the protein CASSPDFSGRCYNEQFF.

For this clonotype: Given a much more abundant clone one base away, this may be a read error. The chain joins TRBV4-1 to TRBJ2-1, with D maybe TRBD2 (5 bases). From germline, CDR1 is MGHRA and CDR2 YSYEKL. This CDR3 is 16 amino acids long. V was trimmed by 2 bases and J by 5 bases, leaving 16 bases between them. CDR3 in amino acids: CASSQLRGSYNNEQFF. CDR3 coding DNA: TGCGCCAGCAGCCAACTCAGAGGGAGCTACAACAATGAGCAGTTCTTC.

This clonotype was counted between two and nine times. The CDR3 reads CASSLMARDNEQFF. The DNA of the CDR3 is TGTGCCAGCAGTTTGATGGCGCGGGACAATGAGCAGTTCTTC. The V call is TRBV28, the J call TRBJ2-1, with D possibly TRBD2 on 5 matching bases. Germline-derived CDR1 and CDR2 are MDHEN and SYDVKM. The CDR3 is 14 residues long. V gave up 3 bases and J gave up 5 bases, with 11 bases separating them.

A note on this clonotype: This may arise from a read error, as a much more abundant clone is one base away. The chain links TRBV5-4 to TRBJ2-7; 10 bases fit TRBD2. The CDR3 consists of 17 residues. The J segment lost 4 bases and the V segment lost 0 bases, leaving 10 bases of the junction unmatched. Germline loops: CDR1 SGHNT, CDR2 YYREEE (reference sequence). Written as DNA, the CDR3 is TGTGCCAGCAGCTTGGTTGGGGATTCAGCGGGGGGGTACGAGCAGTACTTC. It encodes CASSLVGDSAGGYEQYF.

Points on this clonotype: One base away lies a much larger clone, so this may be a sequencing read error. The CDR3 spells CASSQTANSGNIIYF. DNA for the CDR3: TGTGCCAGCAGCCAGACAGCGAACTCTGGAAACATCATATATTTT. The chain employs TRBV7-9 and TRBJ1-3; D might be TRBD1 (5 bases). The CDR3 extends over 15 amino acids. Germline assignment: CDR1 SEHNR and CDR2 FQNEAQ (reference sequence).

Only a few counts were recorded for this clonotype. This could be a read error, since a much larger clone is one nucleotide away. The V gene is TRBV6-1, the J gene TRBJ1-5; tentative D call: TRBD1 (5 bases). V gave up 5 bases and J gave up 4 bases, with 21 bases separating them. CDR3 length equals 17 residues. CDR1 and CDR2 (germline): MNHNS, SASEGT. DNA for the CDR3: TGTGCCAGCAGTCAGGGAGTCGGGCCCGTATCGAATCAGCCCCAGCATTTT. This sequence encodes CASSQGVGPVSNQPQHF.

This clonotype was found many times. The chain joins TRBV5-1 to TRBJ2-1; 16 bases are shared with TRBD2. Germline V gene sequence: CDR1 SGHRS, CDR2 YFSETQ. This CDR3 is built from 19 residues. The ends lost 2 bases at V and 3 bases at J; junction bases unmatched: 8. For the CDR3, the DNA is TGCGCCAGCAGCTTCTCAGGGACTAGCGGGAGGGTAGACTACAATGAGCAGTTCTTC. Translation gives CASSFSGTSGRVDYNEQFF.

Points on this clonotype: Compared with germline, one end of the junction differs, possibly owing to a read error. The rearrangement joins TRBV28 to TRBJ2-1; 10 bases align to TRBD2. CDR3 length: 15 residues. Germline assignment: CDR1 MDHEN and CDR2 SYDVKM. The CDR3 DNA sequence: TGTGCCAGCAGCAGTCCGGGACTAGCGCTCAATGAGCTGTTCTTC. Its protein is CASSSPGLALNELFF.

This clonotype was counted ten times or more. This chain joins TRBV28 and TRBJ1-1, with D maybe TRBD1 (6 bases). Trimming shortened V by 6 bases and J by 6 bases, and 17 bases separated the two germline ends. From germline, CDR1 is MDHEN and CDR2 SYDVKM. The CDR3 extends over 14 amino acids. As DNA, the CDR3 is TGTGCCAGCAGCTCCCCAGGGGAGTGGGCTGAAGCTTTCTTT. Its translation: CASSSPGEWAEAFF.

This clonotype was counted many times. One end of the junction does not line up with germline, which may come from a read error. The CDR3 spells CASGFEVAYNGQFF. The CDR3, as DNA: TGTGCTAGTGGTTTCGAGGTAGCTTACAATGGGCAGTTCTTC. V is TRBV12-5 and J is TRBJ2-1, with D unclear. This CDR3 is built from 14 residues. The germline V gene encodes CDR1 LGHNT and CDR2 FRNRAP.

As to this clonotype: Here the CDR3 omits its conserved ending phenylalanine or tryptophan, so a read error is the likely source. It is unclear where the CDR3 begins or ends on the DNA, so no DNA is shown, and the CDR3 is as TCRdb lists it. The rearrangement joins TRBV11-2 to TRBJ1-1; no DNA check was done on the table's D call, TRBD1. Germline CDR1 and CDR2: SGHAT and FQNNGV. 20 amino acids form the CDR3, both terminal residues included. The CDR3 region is CASSPHEHGHLRFWGYEALY.

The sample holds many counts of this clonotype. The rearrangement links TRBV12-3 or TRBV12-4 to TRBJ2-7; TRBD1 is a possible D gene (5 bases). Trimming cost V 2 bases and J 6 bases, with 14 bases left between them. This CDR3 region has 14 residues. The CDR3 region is CASSLRGRSVEQYF. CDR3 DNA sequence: TGTGCCAGCAGTTTAAGGGGCCGTAGTGTCGAGCAGTACTTC.

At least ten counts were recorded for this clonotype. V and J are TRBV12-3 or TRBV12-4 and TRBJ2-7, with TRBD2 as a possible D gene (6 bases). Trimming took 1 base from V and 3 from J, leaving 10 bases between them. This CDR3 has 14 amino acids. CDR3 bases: TGTGCCAGCAGTTTAGTGGCGGGAAGCTACGAGCAGTACTTC. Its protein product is CASSLVAGSYEQYF.

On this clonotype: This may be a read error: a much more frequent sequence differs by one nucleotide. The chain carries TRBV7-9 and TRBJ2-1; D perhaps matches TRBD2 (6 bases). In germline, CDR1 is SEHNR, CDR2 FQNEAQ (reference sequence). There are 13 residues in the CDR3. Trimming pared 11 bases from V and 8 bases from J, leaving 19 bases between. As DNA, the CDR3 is TGTGCCGGCGCCCGGGACTTCTCTCATGAGCAGTTCTTC. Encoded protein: CAGARDFSHEQFF.

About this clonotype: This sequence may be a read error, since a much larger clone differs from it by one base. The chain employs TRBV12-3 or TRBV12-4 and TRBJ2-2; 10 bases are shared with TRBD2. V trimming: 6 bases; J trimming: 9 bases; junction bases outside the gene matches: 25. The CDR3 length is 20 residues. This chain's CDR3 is CASRKTAGASGRGRTWELFF. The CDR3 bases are TGTGCCAGCAGAAAAACTGCTGGCGCTAGCGGGAGAGGGAGGACCTGGGAGCTGTTTTTT.

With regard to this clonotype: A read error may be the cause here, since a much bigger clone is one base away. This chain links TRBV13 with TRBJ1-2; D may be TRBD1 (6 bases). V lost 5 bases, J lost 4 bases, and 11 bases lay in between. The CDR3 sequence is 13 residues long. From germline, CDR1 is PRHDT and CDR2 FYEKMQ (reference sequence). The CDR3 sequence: CASSPGDGYGYTF. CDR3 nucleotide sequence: TGTGCCAGCAGCCCAGGGGACGGCTATGGCTACACCTTC.

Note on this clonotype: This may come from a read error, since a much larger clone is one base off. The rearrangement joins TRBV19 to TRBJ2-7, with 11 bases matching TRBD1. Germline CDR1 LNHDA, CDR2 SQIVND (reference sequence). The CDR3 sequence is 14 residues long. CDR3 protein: CDSSTGTGGEEQYF. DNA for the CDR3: TGTGACAGTAGTACCGGGACAGGGGGAGAAGAGCAGTACTTC.

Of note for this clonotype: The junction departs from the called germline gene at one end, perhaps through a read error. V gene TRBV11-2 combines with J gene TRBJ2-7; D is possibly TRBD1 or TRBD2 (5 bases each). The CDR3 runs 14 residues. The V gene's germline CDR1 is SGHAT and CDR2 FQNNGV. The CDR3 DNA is TGTGCCAGCAGCTTTGGGGGAGTTAGTTGCGAGCAATACTTC. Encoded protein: CASSFGGVSCEQYF.

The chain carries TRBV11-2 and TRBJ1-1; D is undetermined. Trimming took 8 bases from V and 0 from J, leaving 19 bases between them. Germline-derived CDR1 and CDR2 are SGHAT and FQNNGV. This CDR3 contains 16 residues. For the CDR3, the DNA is TGTGCCAGCTTAGACCTCCTGTCCAGGATGAACACTGAAGCTTTCTTT. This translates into CASLDLLSRMNTEAFF.

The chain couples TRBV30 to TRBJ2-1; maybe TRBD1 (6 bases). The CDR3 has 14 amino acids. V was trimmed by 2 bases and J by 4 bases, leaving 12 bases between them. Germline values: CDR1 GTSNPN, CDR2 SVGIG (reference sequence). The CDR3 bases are TGTGCCTGGAGTCTAACAGGGTTATACAATGAGCAGTTCTTC. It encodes CAWSLTGLYNEQFF.